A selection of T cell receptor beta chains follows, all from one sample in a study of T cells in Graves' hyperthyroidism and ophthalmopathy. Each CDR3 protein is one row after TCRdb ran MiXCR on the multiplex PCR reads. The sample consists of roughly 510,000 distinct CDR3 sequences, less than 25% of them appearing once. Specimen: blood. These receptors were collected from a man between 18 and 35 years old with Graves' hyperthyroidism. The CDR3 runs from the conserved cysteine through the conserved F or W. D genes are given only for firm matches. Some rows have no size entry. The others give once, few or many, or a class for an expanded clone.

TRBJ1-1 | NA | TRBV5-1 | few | TGCGCCAGCAGCTCTACAGGTGGACCTGAAGCTTTCTTT | CASSSTGGPEAFF
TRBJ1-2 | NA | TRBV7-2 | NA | TGTGCCAGCACCCAATTCTCCAGCCTCCCCTATGGCTACACCTTC | CASTQFSSLPYGYTF
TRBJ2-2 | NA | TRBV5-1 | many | TGCGCCAGCAGCTTGGCCGGGTTAGGCGGTGCCGGGGAGCTGTTTTTT | CASSLAGLGGAGELFF
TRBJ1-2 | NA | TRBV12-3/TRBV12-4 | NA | TGTGCCAGCACCCCCATGGGCAGTTCGGGCTATGGCTACACCTTC | CASTPMGSSGYGYTF
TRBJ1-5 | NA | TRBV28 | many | TGTGCCAGCAGTAACCCCGGAGGGTTCACTAGCAATCAGCCCCAGCATTTT | CASSNPGGFTSNQPQHF
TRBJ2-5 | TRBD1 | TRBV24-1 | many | TGTGCCACCAGTGATCCGGGACAGGGGGCTACGGAGACCCAGTACTTC | CATSDPGQGATETQYF
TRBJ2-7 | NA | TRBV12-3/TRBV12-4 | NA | TGTGCCAGCAGCCCCCCGGCGGTTATCTACGAGCAGTACTTC | CASSPPAVIYEQYF
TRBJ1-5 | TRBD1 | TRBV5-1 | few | TGCGCCAGCAGCCCAGGACAGGGCCCTAGCAATCAGCCCCAGCATTTT | CASSPGQGPSNQPQHF
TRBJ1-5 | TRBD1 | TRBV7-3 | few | TGTGCCAGCGCCTACTCCGGGACAGGGGTTCAGCCCCAGCATTTT | CASAYSGTGVQPQHF
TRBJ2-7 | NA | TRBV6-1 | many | TGTGCCAGCAGGCCACAGGGTGGGACCTACGAGCAGTACTTC | CASRPQGGTYEQYF
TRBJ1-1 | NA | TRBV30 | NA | TGTGCCTGGAGTGTACGGCAGGGCCTGAGGACTAAAGCTTTCTTT | CAWSVRQGLRTKAFF
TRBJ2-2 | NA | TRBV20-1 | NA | TGCAGTGCTAGCCGGACGACCGGGGAGCTGTTTTTT | CSASRTTGELFF
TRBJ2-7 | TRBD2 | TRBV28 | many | TGTGCCAGCAGTTTTCCGGGACCACCGGGGGGAGAGCAGTACTTC | CASSFPGPPGGEQYF
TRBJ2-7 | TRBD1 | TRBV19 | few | TGTGCCAGTAGTACCCGGGACAGGGGCCACGAGCAGTACTTC | CASSTRDRGHEQYF
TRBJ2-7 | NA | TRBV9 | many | TGTGCCAGCAGCCCCGGACCGAAGGTCCACGAGCAGTACTTC | CASSPGPKVHEQYF
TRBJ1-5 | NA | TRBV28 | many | TGTGCCAGCAGCCGGAGGGGGGGCGAGAATCAGCCCCAGCATTTT | CASSRRGGENQPQHF
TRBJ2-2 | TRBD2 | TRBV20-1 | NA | TGCAGTGCTAGAGATGGGGCGGGAGACTGGGCCGGGGAGCTGTTTTTT | CSARDGAGDWAGELFF
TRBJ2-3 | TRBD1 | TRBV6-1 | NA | TGTGCCAGCAAGGGGGCTTACACAGATACGCAGTATTTT | CASKGAYTDTQYF
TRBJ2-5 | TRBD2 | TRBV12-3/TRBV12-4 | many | TGTGCCAGCAGCCCGCAGGGAGGGGAAGAGACCCAGTACTTC | CASSPQGGEETQYF
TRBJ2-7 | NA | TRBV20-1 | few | TGCAGTGCTAGATCAATCGGGGGTTGGGCCTACGAGCAGTACTTC | CSARSIGGWAYEQYF
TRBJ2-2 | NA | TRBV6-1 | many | TGTGCCAGCAGTGAAAAGGGGGGACCGAACACCGGGGAGCTGTTTTTT | CASSEKGGPNTGELFF
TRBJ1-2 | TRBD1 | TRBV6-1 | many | TGTGCCAGCAGGCAACCGTTGACAGGGGCGGGCTATGGCTACACCTTC | CASRQPLTGAGYGYTF
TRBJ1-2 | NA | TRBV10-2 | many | TGCGCCAGCAGTGGGAGGACCTTCTATGGCTACACCTTC | CASSGRTFYGYTF
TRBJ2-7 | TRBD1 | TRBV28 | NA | TGTGCCAGCAGCCTCACACAGGGGTGGGAGCAGTACTTC | CASSLTQGWEQYF
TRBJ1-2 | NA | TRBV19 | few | TGTGCCAGTACCACGACAGTCTTCTATGGCTACACCTTC | CASTTTVFYGYTF
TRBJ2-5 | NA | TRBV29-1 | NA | TGCAGCGTTCAGGGGCGCCGAGAGACCCAGTACTTC | CSVQGRRETQYF
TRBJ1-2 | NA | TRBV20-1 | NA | TGCAGTGCTAGAGATATAAGCGAAACATATGGCTACACCTTC | CSARDISETYGYTF
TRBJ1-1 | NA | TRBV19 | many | TGTGCCAGTAAAACCGAGGGTGACACTGAAGCTTTCTTT | CASKTEGDTEAFF
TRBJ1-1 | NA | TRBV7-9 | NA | TGTGCCAGCAGCTTGCTGACAGTGATGAACACTGAAGCTTTCTTT | CASSLLTVMNTEAFF
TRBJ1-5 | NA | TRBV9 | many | TGTGCCAGCAGCGCGAGGGGCGACGAACAGCCCCAGCATTTT | CASSARGDEQPQHF
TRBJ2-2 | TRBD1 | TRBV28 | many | TGTGCCAGCTCCGTTTTATCCGTGTCGTACAGGGGGATCGGGGAGCTGTTTTTT | CASSVLSVSYRGIGELFF
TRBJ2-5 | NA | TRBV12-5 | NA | TGTGCTAGTGGTTTGCATGCGGGGAGGCTCCAAGAGACCCAGTACTTC | CASGLHAGRLQETQYF
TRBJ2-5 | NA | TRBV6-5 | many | TGTGCCAGCACCAAAAGGGAGACCCAGTACTTC | CASTKRETQYF
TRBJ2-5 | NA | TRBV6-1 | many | TGTGCCAGCAGTGAAGCAGGACATTCGTACCAAGAGACCCAGTACTTC | CASSEAGHSYQETQYF
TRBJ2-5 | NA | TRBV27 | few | TGTGCCAGCAGACCTATAGGGGGGACCGAAGAGACCCAGTACTTC | CASRPIGGTEETQYF
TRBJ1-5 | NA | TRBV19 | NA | TGTGCCAGTAGTAACAGGGCCAAGACCTCCCAGCATTTT | CASSNRAKTSQHF
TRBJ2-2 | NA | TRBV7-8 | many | TGTGCCAGCAGCCCGACTGGGGGCGGGCGTTACACCGGGGAGCTGTTTTTT | CASSPTGGGRYTGELFF
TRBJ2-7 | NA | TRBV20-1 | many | TGCAGTGCTGAGGAGCAGTTCCTCTACGAGCAGTACTTC | CSAEEQFLYEQYF
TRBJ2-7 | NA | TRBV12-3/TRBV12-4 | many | TGTGCCAGCAGTTTCGAGTCGGAAACCTCCTACGAGCAGTACTTC | CASSFESETSYEQYF
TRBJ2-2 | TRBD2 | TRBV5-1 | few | TGCGCCAGCAGCTCCCTCGGGAGGACCGGGGAGCTGTTTTTT | CASSSLGRTGELFF
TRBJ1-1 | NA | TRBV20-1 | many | TGCAGTGCCAACGATCCAGGGGCTTTCTTT | CSANDPGAFF
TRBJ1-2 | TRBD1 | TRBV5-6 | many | TGTGCCAGCAGCTTAAACAGGGGAGCCTATGGCTACACCTTC | CASSLNRGAYGYTF
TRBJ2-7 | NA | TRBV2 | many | TGTGCCAGCCGTGTATCAGATTGGAAATCGAGTGAGCAGTACTTC | CASRVSDWKSSEQYF
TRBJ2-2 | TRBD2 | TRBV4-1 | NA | TGCGCCAGCAGCCAATCTATAGCGGGGGGGAACACCGGGGAGCTGTTTTTT | CASSQSIAGGNTGELFF
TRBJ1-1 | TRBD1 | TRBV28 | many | TGTGCCAGCAGTATCGACAGGGTTACTGAAGCTTTCTTT | CASSIDRVTEAFF
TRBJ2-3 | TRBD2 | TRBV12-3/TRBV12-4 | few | TGTGCCAGCAGCCCGAGCGGGGGGTCCTATTGGACGCAGTATTTT | CASSPSGGSYWTQYF
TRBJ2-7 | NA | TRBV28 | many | TGTGCCAGCAGTTTAAGACAATGGGACGAGCAGTACTTC | CASSLRQWDEQYF
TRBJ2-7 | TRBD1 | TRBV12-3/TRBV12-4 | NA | TGTGCCAGCAGTTCCCTCGGGACAGGGGGCCGTGAGCAGTACTTC | CASSSLGTGGREQYF
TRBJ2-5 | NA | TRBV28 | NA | TGTGCCAGCAGTCCCCCTTTGCCCCAAGAGACCCAGTACTTC | CASSPPLPQETQYF
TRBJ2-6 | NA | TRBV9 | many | TGTGCCAGCAGCGTAGCCCCCCGGGGACTCTCTGGGGCCAACGTCCTGACTTTC | CASSVAPRGLSGANVLTF
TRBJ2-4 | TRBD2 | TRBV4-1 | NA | TGCGCCAGCAGCCACCCTCCCTCAGCGGGATTCGACTTTCAGTACTTC | CASSHPPSAGFDFQYF
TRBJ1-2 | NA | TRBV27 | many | TGTGCCAGCAGTGGCGGGGGGCGAGGGTTCTATGGCTACACCTTC | CASSGGGRGFYGYTF
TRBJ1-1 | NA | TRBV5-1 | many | TGCGCCAGCAGCCCCTACAGGGAGGCGGTCGAGAAAGCTTTCTTT | CASSPYREAVEKAFF
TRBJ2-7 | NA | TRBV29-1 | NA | TGCAGCGCAGAGGGGAAGGGAACCTACGAGCAGTACTTC | CSAEGKGTYEQYF